These T cell receptor beta chains were read from a single sample in a study of blood T cell repertoires in COVID-19. The method was immunoSEQ multiplex PCR; TCRdb's version includes in-frame clones alone and lacks a portion of them. This table has roughly 200,000 clones, around 79% appearing once. Sequencing was performed on peripheral blood. Source of these receptors: a woman in her thirties or forties with COVID-19, enrolled during active disease. CDR3s include the opening cysteine and the closing phenylalanine or tryptophan. Fields, in order: J gene, D gene, V gene, CDR3 length, clone size, CDR3 protein, CDR3 DNA. A D gene is named only where the DNA matches it firmly. The size entry is marked missing in some rows and otherwise reads once, few, many or a size class.

TRBJ1-1,.,TRBV7-9,16,once,CASSSPAGIMNTEAFF,TGTGCCAGCAGCTCCCCGGCAGGGATCATGAACACTGAAGCTTTCTTT
TRBJ2-2,TRBD1,TRBV9,15,.,CASSVAGGNTGELFF,TGTGCCAGCAGCGTAGCAGGGGGGAACACCGGGGAGCTGTTTTTT
TRBJ2-2,.,TRBV12-3/TRBV12-4,13,.,CASSLAGSGELFF,TGTGCCAGCAGTTTGGCAGGGTCCGGGGAGCTGTTTTTT
TRBJ2-7,.,TRBV18,16,.,CASSPRGGQAQGEQYF,TGTGCCAGCTCACCAAGGGGGGGACAGGCCCAAGGGGAGCAGTACTTC
TRBJ2-7,TRBD2,TRBV7-6,14,.,CASSSSTSGNEQYF,TGTGCCAGCAGCTCCTCGACTAGCGGGAACGAGCAGTACTTC
TRBJ2-5,TRBD1,TRBV19,13,.,CASCQGASGTQYF,TGTGCCAGTTGCCAGGGGGCATCGGGGACCCAGTACTTC
TRBJ1-1,TRBD1,TRBV6-1,16,.,CASSAQGQGESLKAFF,TGTGCCAGCAGTGCCCAGGGACAGGGAGAAAGCCTTAAAGCTTTCTTT
TRBJ2-2,.,TRBV14,15,few,CASSQELQGTGELFF,TGTGCCAGCAGCCAAGAATTACAGGGAACCGGGGAGCTGTTTTTT
TRBJ1-5,.,TRBV2,13,.,CASSGQSEQPQHF,TGTGCCAGCAGTGGACAGTCAGAACAGCCCCAGCATTTT
TRBJ1-1,.,TRBV18,16,few,CASSPPYRVEDTEAFF,TGTGCCAGCTCTCCTCCCTACAGGGTCGAGGACACTGAAGCTTTCTTT
TRBJ2-1,TRBD2,TRBV24-1,15,.,CATSDPRTSGNEQFF,TGTGCCACCAGTGATCCCCGGACTAGCGGCAATGAGCAGTTCTTC
TRBJ2-2,.,TRBV6-4,14,many,CASSDSPGTGELFF,TGTGCCAGCAGTGACTCTCCGGGAACCGGGGAGCTGTTTTTT
TRBJ2-1,TRBD2,TRBV20-1,15,.,CSASLSGSSYNEQFF,TGCAGTGCTAGTTTAAGCGGGAGCTCCTACAATGAGCAGTTCTTC
TRBJ2-7,.,TRBV4-1,15,.,CASSQGASGSYEQYF,TGCGCCAGCAGCCAGGGGGCTAGCGGCTCCTACGAGCAGTACTTC
TRBJ1-5,.,TRBV3-1/TRBV3-2,13,.,CASSQAADQPQHF,TGTGCCAGCAGCCAAGCCGCAGATCAGCCCCAGCATTTT
TRBJ1-5,.,TRBV24-1,13,.,CAGFDTKVQPQHF,TGTGCCGGATTTGACACCAAGGTCCAGCCCCAGCATTTT
TRBJ2-4,.,TRBV10-3,16,.,CAISENPQGAKNIQYF,TGTGCCATCAGTGAGAATCCACAGGGCGCCAAAAACATTCAGTACTTC
TRBJ1-6,TRBD1,TRBV25-1,15,.,CASSEFRGKVSPLHF,TGTGCCAGCAGTGAATTCAGGGGGAAGGTATCACCCCTCCACTTT
TRBJ2-5,TRBD1,TRBV9,16,.,CASSPRRGQGGETQYF,TGTGCCAGCAGCCCAAGGAGGGGACAGGGAGGAGAGACCCAGTACTTC
TRBJ2-1,.,TRBV5-1,16,.,CASSLETLDRSNEQFF,TGCGCCAGCAGCTTGGAGACTCTTGACAGATCCAATGAGCAGTTCTTC
TRBJ2-2,TRBD2,TRBV11-2,17,.,CASSLVPLAGVVGELFF,TGTGCCAGCAGCTTAGTGCCCCTAGCGGGAGTGGTCGGGGAGCTGTTTTTT
TRBJ2-5,.,TRBV7-3,13,.,CASSLSSGGTQYF,TGTGCCAGCAGCTTATCTTCCGGGGGGACCCAGTACTTC
TRBJ1-2,TRBD1,TRBV30,14,many,CAWVAPGGSYGYTF,TGTGCCTGGGTCGCCCCAGGGGGATCTTATGGCTACACCTTC
TRBJ2-6,.,TRBV7-2,16,few,CASSLVVSSGANVLTF,TGTGCCAGCAGCTTAGTAGTAAGCTCTGGGGCCAACGTCCTGACTTTC
TRBJ2-3,.,TRBV21-1,21,.,CASSKPAGGGSGSLISDTQYF,TGTGCCAGCAGCAAACCCGCAGGAGGAGGTAGCGGGAGTTTAATCTCGGATACGCAGTATTTT
TRBJ1-4,.,TRBV4-3,13,.,CASSVKGGEKLFF,TGCGCCAGCAGTGTAAAGGGAGGGGAAAAACTGTTTTTT
TRBJ1-1,.,TRBV11-3,14,.,CASSLSGSNTEAFF,TGTGCCAGCAGCTTATCGGGGTCGAACACTGAAGCTTTCTTT
TRBJ2-1,TRBD1,TRBV9,16,.,CASSVSGTGAYNEQLF,TGTGCCAGCAGCGTATCCGGGACAGGGGCCTACAATGAGCAGCTCTTC
TRBJ2-7,TRBD1,TRBV5-4,13,.,CASSSRQGYEQYF,TGTGCCAGCAGCTCAAGACAGGGCTACGAGCAGTACTTC
TRBJ2-7,TRBD1,TRBV7-8,15,.,CASSPLRGSEYEQYF,TGTGCCAGCAGTCCCCTCAGGGGGAGTGAATACGAGCAGTACTTC
TRBJ1-6,.,TRBV27,19,.,CASSFEGGSLSSYNSPLHF,TGTGCCAGCAGTTTTGAAGGGGGATCATTGAGCTCCTATAATTCACCCCTCCACTTT
TRBJ1-2,TRBD1,TRBV9,15,.,CASAPNWDSYYGYTF,TGTGCCAGCGCCCCTAATTGGGACAGTTACTATGGCTACACCTTC
TRBJ1-2,.,TRBV5-5,14,.,CASSRRVYSEGYTF,TGTGCCAGCAGCAGGCGGGTGTACTCCGAGGGCTACACCTTC
TRBJ2-3,TRBD1,TRBV9,16,.,CASSVGGTGSTDTQYF,TGTGCCAGCAGCGTAGGGGGGACAGGGAGCACAGATACGCAGTATTTT
TRBJ1-2,.,TRBV30,14,.,CAWSQSRLYYGYTF,TGTGCCTGGAGTCAGTCCAGACTTTACTATGGCTACACCTTC
TRBJ1-2,TRBD1,TRBV6-6,16,.,CASSGQGRGAPYGYTF,TGTGCCAGCTCGGGACAGGGAAGGGGAGCCCCTTATGGCTACACCTTC
TRBJ2-5,.,TRBV21-1,16,.,CASSKVPAGAKETQYF,TGTGCCAGCAGCAAAGTTCCAGCGGGGGCCAAAGAGACCCAGTACTTC
TRBJ2-2,TRBD2,TRBV7-9,18,.,CASSLAGTSGGYAGELFF,TGTGCCAGCAGCTTAGCCGGGACTAGCGGGGGATACGCCGGGGAGCTGTTTTTT
TRBJ1-1,.,TRBV7-3,16,.,CASSPGRLGANTEAFF,TGTGCCAGCAGCCCAGGGAGGCTAGGGGCGAACACTGAAGCTTTCTTT
TRBJ2-5,TRBD1,TRBV11-2,14,.,CASSLSTGVETQYF,TGTGCCAGCAGCTTAAGCACAGGGGTCGAGACCCAGTACTTC
TRBJ2-1,.,TRBV7-9,17,.,CASTSLWAAFSYNEQFF,TGTGCCAGCACCTCGCTCTGGGCTGCCTTCTCCTACAATGAGCAGTTCTTC
TRBJ1-2,.,TRBV19,11,.,CASSMWADYTF,TGTGCCAGTAGTATGTGGGCAGACTACACCTTC